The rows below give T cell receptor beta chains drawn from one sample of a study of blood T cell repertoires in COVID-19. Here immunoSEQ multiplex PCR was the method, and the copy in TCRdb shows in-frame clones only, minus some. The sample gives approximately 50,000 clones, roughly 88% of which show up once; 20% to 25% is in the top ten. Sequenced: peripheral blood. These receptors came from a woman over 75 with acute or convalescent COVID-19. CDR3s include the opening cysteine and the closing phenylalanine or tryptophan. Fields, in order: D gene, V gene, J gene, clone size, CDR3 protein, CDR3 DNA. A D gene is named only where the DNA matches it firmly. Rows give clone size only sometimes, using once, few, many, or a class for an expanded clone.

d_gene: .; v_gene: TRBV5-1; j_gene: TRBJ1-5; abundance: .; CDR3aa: CASSLGGLDNQPQHF; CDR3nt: TGCGCCAGCAGCTTGGGGGGCTTGGACAATCAGCCCCAGCATTTT
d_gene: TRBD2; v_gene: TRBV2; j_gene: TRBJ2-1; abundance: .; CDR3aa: CASLQREFDEQFF; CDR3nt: TGTGCCAGCCTTCAGCGGGAGTTTGATGAGCAGTTCTTC
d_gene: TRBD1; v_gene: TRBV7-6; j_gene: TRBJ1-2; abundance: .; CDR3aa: CASSLEGQGRGYTF; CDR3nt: TGTGCCAGCAGCTTAGAAGGACAGGGGCGAGGCTACACCTTC
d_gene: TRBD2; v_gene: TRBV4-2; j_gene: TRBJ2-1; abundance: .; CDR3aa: CASSQTSFVGSYNEQFF; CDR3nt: TGTGCCAGCAGCCAGACTAGCTTCGTTGGGTCCTACAATGAGCAGTTCTTC
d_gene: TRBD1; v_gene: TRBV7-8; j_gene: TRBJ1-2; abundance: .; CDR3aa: CASSLQGQGAYGYTF; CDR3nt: TGTGCCAGCAGCTTACAAGGCCAGGGGGCCTATGGCTACACCTTC
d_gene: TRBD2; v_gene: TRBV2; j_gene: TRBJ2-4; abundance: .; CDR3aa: CASSGDTGGQNIQYF; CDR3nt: TGTGCCAGCAGCGGAGACACGGGGGGGCAAAACATTCAGTACTTC
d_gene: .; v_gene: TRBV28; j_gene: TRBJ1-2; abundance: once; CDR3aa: CASSLSQGIGYGYTF; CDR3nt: TGTGCCAGCAGTTTATCCCAGGGGATCGGCTATGGCTACACCTTC
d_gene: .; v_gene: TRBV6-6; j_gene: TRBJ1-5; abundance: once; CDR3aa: CASKLGAKGNQPQHF; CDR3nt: TGTGCCAGCAAGTTAGGGGCCAAAGGCAATCAGCCCCAGCATTTT
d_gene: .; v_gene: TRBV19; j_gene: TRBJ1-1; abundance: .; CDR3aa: CASSNLPNTEAFF; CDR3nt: TGTGCCAGTAGTAACCTACCGAACACTGAAGCTTTCTTT
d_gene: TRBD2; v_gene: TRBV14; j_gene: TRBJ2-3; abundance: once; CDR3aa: CASSPLAGLTDTQYF; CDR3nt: TGTGCCAGCAGCCCGCTAGCGGGGCTCACAGATACGCAGTATTTT
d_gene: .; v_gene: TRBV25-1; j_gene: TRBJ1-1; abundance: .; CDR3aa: CASSQAGMNTEAFF; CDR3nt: TGTGCCAGCAGCCAAGCAGGGATGAACACTGAAGCTTTCTTT
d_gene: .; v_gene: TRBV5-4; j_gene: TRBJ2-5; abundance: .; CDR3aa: CASQGQETQYF; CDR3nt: TGTGCCAGCCAGGGCCAAGAGACCCAGTACTTC
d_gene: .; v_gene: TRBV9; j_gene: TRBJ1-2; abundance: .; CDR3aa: CASSFQGFQDGYTF; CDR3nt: TGTGCCAGCAGCTTCCAGGGCTTCCAGGATGGCTACACCTTC
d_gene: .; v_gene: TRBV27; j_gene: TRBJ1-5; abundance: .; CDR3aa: CASSPWGGTNQPQHF; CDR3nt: TGTGCCAGCAGTCCCTGGGGGGGGACCAATCAGCCCCAGCATTTT
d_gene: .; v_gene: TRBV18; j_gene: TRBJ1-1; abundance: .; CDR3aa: CASSPSGDVGIRTEAFF; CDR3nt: TGTGCCAGCTCACCGAGCGGGGATGTGGGGATTCGGACTGAAGCTTTCTTT
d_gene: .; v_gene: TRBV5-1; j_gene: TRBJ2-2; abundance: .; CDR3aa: CASSLASRNTGELFF; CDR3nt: TGCGCCAGCAGCTTGGCTTCCAGGAACACCGGGGAGCTGTTTTTT
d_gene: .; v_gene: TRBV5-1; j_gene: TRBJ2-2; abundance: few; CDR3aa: CASRTAGLNTGELFF; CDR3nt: TGCGCCAGCAGAACGGCAGGCCTAAACACCGGGGAGCTGTTTTTT
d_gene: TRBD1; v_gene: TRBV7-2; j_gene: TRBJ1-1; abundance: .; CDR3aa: CASSRQGSNTEAFF; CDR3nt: TGTGCCAGCAGCAGACAGGGTAGTAACACTGAAGCTTTCTTT
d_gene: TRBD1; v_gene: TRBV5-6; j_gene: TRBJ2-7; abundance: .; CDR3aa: CASSRDRGRPYEQYF; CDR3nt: TGTGCCAGCAGCAGAGACAGGGGGCGACCCTACGAGCAGTACTTC
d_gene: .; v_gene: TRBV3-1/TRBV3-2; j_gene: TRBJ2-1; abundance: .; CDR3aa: CASSQVDGSLDEQFF; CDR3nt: TGTGCCAGCAGCCAAGTCGACGGGAGCTTGGATGAGCAGTTCTTC
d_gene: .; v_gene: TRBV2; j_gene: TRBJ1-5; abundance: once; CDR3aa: CASNLQGYQPQHF; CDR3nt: TGTGCCAGCAACCTACAGGGATATCAGCCCCAGCATTTT
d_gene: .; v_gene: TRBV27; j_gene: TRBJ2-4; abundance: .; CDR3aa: CASGAAKNIQYF; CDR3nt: TGTGCCAGCGGGGCGGCCAAAAACATTCAGTACTTC
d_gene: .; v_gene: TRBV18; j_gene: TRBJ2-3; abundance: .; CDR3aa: CASSPPMVLDTQYF; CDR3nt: TGTGCCAGCTCACCACCGATGGTACTGGATACGCAGTATTTT
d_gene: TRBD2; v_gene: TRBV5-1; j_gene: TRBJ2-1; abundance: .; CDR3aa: CASSMGLAGVNEQFF; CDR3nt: TGCGCCAGCAGCATGGGACTAGCGGGGGTTAATGAGCAGTTCTTC
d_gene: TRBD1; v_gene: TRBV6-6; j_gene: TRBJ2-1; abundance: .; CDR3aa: CASSYGQGVNNEQFF; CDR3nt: TGTGCCAGCAGTTATGGTCAGGGGGTCAACAATGAGCAGTTCTTC
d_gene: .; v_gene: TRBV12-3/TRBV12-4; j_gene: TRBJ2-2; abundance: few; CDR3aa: CASSTTRTGELFF; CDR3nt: TGTGCCAGCAGTACTACTCGGACCGGGGAGCTGTTTTTT
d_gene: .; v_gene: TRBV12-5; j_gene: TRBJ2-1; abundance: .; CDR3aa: CASGSTDSGNEQFF; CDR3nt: TGTGCTAGTGGTTCGACGGACAGCGGCAATGAGCAGTTCTTC
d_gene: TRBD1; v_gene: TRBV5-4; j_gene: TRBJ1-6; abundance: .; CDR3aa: CASNEGQGNSPLHF; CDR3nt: TGTGCCAGCAACGAGGGACAGGGAAATTCACCCCTCCACTTT
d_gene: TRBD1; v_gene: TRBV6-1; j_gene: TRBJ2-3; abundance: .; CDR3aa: CASSEPGTVQDTQYF; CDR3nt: TGTGCCAGCAGTGAACCCGGGACAGTGCAGGATACGCAGTATTTT
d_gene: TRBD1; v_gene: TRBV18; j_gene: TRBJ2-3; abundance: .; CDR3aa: CASSRDRGLSDTQYF; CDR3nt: TGTGCCAGCTCACGGGACAGGGGGCTGTCAGATACGCAGTATTTT
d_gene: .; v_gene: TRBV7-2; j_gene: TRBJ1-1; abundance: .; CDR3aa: CASSLTGSVTEAFF; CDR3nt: TGTGCCAGCAGCTTAACAGGGAGCGTCACTGAAGCTTTCTTT
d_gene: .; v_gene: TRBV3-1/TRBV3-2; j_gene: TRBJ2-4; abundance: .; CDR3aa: CASSLGGIAKNIQYF; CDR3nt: TGTGCCAGCAGCCTGGGGGGAATAGCCAAAAACATTCAGTACTTC
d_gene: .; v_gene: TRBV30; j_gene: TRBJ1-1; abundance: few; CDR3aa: CAWSSQGLGAFF; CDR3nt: TGTGCCTGGAGTTCTCAGGGGTTAGGAGCTTTCTTT
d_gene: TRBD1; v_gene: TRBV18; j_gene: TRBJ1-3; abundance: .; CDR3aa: CASSPRQGRGGNTIYF; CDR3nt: TGTGCCAGCTCACCACGACAGGGTCGTGGAGGAAACACCATATATTTT
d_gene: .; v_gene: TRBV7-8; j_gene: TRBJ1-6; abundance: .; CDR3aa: CASSLAGGSTYNSPLHF; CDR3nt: TGTGCCAGCAGCTTAGCCGGGGGTTCCACCTATAATTCACCCCTCCACTTT
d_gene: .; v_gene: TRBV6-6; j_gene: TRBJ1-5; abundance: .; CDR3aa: CASSYMESNQPQHF; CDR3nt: TGTGCCAGCAGTTACATGGAGTCTAATCAGCCCCAGCATTTT
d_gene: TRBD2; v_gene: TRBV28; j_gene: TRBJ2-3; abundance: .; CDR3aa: CATSSGGAADTQYF; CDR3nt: TGTGCCACGTCTAGCGGGGGGGCCGCAGATACGCAGTATTTT
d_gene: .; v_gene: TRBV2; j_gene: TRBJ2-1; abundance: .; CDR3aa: CASSGAGLSASQFF; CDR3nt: TGTGCCAGCAGTGGCGCAGGGTTGAGCGCCTCGCAGTTCTTC
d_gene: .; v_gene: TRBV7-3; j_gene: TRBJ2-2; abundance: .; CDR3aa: CASSQRTHSTGELFF; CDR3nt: TGTGCCAGCAGCCAGCGGACCCACTCCACCGGGGAGCTGTTTTTT